The 8 T cell receptor beta chains below come from one sample, sequenced in a study of early T cells in non-severe SARS-CoV-2 infection. Each CDR3 protein is one row after TCRdb ran MiXCR on the 5' RACE reads. The repertoire holds 81,000 or so distinct CDR3 sequences, with about an eighth as singletons. The specimen was whole blood. Every receptor here comes from an adult who was a healthcare worker with PCR-confirmed SARS-CoV-2 infection or an uninfected control (not recorded which).

This clonotype was detected a few times. The V and J genes are TRBV10-3 and TRBJ1-6; D is possibly TRBD1 (5 bases). Germline V gene lookup returns CDR1 ENHRY and CDR2 SYGVKD. The CDR3 length is 14 residues. Trimming stripped 8 bases from V and 7 bases from J, with 15 bases between. CDR3 in amino acids: CAIGRQSFNSPLHF. The DNA of the CDR3 is TGTGCCATCGGCCGACAGTCCTTCAATTCACCCCTCCACTTT.

The rearrangement joins TRBV15 to TRBJ2-7; D perhaps matches TRBD1 (6 bases). Trimming cost V 3 bases and J 2 bases, with 11 bases left between them. The CDR3 contains 14 residues. The germline V gene encodes CDR1 LNHNV and CDR2 YYDKDF (reference sequence). CDR3 nucleotides: TGTGCCACCAGCAGTCGCCGGGACACCTACGAGCAGTACTTC. This sequence encodes CATSSRRDTYEQYF.

This clonotype has a handful of counts. The chain links TRBV10-3 to TRBJ2-1; TRBD1 matches 10 bases. Unmatched junction bases numbered 14, after V lost 11 bases and J lost 1 base. Germline values: CDR1 ENHRY, CDR2 SYGVKD. The CDR3 is 17 residues long. The CDR3 sequence is CAARQGALGRSYNEQFF. The CDR3 nucleotides read TGTGCCGCCCGACAGGGGGCTCTCGGGAGGTCCTACAATGAGCAGTTCTTC.

Remarks on this clonotype: A much larger clone differs from this one at a single base, so this may be a read error. DNA of the CDR3: TGTGCCAGCAGTACTCCCTCAGGATTGGTGGGAAGCTCCTACGAGCAGTACTTC. This gives the protein CASSTPSGLVGSSYEQYF. The chain joins TRBV28 to TRBJ2-7; D is undetermined. The germline V and J ends were trimmed by 5 bases and 0 bases, with 23 bases remaining between them. Germline CDR1 MDHEN, CDR2 SYDVKM. The CDR3 extends over 18 amino acids.

This clonotype was counted between two and nine times. V usage is TRBV28 and J usage is TRBJ1-1; D is unresolved. CDR3 length equals 12 residues. Germline CDR1 and CDR2: MDHEN and SYDVKM. V was clipped by 7 bases and J by 1 base, with 7 bases between them. For the CDR3, the DNA is TGTGCCAGCATAAAAGAGAACACTGAAGCTTTCTTT. It translates to CASIKENTEAFF.

V and J are TRBV28 and TRBJ2-7, with 7 bases that match TRBD2. The CDR3 runs 14 residues. Germline V gene data show CDR1 as MDHEN and CDR2 as SYDVKM. V was clipped by 6 bases and J by 0 bases; unmatched bases: 5. The CDR3 region has the DNA TGTGCCAGCAGCATTAGCGGGTTCTCCTACGAGCAGTACTTC. Its protein is CASSISGFSYEQYF.

CDR3 coding DNA: TGTGCCAGCAGAAGGGACAGCACAGATACGCAGTATTTT. The encoded protein is CASRRDSTDTQYF. The chain combines TRBV6-5 with TRBJ2-3; D assignment may be TRBD1 or TRBD2 (5 bases each). The CDR3 consists of 13 residues. Germline V gene data show CDR1 as MNHEY and CDR2 as SVGAGI. V was cut by 6 bases and J by 0 bases, with 7 bases left in between.

This clonotype was seen a handful of times. The chain couples TRBV7-2 to TRBJ2-3; 7 nucleotides agree with TRBD2. The CDR3 spans 14 residues. The J segment lost 7 bases and the V segment lost 5 bases, leaving 9 bases of the junction unmatched. Germline V CDR1 and CDR2: SGHTA, FQGNSA. CDR3 sequence reads: CASSPGGSGHTQYF. CDR3 nucleotide sequence: TGTGCCAGCAGCCCGGGCGGTAGCGGGCATACGCAGTATTTT.